This T cell receptor beta chain came from a study of beta chain features in type 1 diabetes. Findings and limits, study-wide: The naive, central memory and Treg TCRB repertoires looked more alike in patients than they did in healthy donors. Still unanswered here is whether HLA type influences TCRB rearrangement.

Worth noting for this clone: Its target is unknown.

Expressed TCRB transcripts were sequenced after all isolated RNA was converted to cDNA. This table comes from immunoSEQ multiplex PCR, and its TCRdb copy is limited to in-frame clones, with some not included. The table shows around 250,000 clones, with 27% occurring only once. The CDR3 contains 13 residues. Trimming stripped 0 bases from V and 4 bases from J, with 8 bases between. Germline loops: CDR1 SGHNT, CDR2 YYREEE (reference sequence). This chain joins TRBV5-4 and TRBJ2-7; D perhaps matches TRBD2 (6 bases). Sequencing was performed on central memory CD4+ T cells from blood. This clonotype originated in a young man in good health. CDR3 sequence (DNA): TGTGCCAGCAGCTTGGCGGGAGAATACGAGCAGTACTTC. As protein: CASSLAGEYEQYF.